What follows describes a single T cell receptor beta chain. This sample is part of a study of blood T cell repertoires in COVID-19. Repertoires were generated with immunoSEQ multiplex PCR, while TCRdb's copy carries only in-frame clones and drops some. The sample gives about 240,000 clones, about 80% of which show up once; about 3.5% is in the top ten. Trimming removed 3 bases at V and 2 bases at J, with 7 bases between. This CDR3 has 13 residues. Germline V lookup: CDR1 MNHEY, CDR2 SMNVEV (reference sequence). This TCR was recovered from a woman of 80 years or more with acute or convalescent COVID-19. The V gene is TRBV27, the J gene TRBJ1-2; tentative D call: TRBD1 (6 bases). Specimen: peripheral blood. The CDR3 region is CASSFQGNYGYTF. CDR3 sequence (DNA): TGTGCCAGCAGTTTCCAGGGGAACTATGGCTACACCTTC.